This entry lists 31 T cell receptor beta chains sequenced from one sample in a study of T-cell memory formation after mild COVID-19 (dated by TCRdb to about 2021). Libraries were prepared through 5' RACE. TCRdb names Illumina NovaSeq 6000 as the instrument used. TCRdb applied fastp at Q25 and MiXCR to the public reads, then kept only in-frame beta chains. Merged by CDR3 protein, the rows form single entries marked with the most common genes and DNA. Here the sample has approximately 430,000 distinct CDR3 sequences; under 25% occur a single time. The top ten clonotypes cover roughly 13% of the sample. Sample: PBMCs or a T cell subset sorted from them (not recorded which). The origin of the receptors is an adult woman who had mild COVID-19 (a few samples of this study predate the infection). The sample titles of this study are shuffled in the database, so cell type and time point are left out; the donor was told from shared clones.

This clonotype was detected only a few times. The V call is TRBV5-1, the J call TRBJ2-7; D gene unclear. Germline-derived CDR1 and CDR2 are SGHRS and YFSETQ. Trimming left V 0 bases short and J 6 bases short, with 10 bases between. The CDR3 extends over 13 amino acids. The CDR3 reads CASSLASVGEQYF. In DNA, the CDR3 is TGCGCCAGCAGCTTGGCCAGCGTAGGCGAGCAGTACTTC.

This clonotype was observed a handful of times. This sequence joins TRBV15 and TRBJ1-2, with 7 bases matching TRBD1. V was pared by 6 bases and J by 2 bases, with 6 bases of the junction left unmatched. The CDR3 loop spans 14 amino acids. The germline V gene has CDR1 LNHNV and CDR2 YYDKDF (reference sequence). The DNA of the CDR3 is TGTGCCACCAGTATAGACAGGGTCAACTATGGCTACACCTTC. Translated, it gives CATSIDRVNYGYTF.

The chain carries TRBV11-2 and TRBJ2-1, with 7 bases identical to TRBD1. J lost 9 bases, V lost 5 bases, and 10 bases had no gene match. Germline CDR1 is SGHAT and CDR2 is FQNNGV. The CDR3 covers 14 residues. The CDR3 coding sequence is TGTGCCAGCAGCGCCCGGACAGGTTGGCTTGAGCAGTTCTTC. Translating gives CASSARTGWLEQFF.

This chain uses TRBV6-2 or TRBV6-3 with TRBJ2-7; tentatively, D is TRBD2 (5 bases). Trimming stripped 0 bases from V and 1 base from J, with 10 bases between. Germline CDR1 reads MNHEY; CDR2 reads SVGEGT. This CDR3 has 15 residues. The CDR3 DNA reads TGTGCCAGCAGTTACTCTTTGGGAGAATCCTACGAGCAGTACTTC. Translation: CASSYSLGESYEQYF.

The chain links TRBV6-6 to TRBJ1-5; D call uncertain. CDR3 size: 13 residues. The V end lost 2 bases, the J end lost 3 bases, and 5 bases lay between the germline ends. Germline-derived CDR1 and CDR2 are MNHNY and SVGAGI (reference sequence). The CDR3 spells CASSYNTNQPQHF. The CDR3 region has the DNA TGTGCCAGCAGTTACAATACCAATCAGCCCCAGCATTTT.

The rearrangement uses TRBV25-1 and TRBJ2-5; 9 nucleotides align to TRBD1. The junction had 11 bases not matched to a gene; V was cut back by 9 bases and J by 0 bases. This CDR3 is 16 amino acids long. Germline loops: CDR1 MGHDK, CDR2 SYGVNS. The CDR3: CARTDRDRDYQETQYF. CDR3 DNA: TGTGCCAGAACAGATAGGGACAGGGACTACCAAGAGACCCAGTACTTC.

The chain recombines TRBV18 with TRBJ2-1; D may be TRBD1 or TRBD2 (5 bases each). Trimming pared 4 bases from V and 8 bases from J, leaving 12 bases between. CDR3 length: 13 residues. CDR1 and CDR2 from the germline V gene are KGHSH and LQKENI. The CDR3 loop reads CASSLGTSDEQFF. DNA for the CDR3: TGTGCCAGCTCACTCGGGACGTCCGATGAGCAGTTCTTC.

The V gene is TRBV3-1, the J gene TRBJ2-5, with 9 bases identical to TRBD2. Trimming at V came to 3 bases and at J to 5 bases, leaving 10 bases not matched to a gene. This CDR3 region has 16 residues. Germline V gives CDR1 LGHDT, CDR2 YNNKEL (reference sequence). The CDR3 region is CASSHAPQRGAETQYF. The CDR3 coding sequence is TGTGCCAGCAGCCATGCCCCCCAGCGGGGGGCGGAGACCCAGTACTTC.

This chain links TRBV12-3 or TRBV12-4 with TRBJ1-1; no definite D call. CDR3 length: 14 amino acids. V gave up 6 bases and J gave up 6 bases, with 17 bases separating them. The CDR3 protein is CASSAAGIVAEAFF. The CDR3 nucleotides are TGTGCCAGCAGCGCCGCGGGGATAGTCGCTGAAGCTTTCTTT.

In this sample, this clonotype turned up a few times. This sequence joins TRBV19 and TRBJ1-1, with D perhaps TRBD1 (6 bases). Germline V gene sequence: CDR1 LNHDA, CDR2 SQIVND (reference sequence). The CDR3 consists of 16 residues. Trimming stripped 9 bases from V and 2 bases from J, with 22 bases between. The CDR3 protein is CASHLTGRWGNTEAFF. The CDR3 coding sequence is TGTGCCAGCCACCTGACAGGTCGTTGGGGCAACACTGAAGCTTTCTTT.

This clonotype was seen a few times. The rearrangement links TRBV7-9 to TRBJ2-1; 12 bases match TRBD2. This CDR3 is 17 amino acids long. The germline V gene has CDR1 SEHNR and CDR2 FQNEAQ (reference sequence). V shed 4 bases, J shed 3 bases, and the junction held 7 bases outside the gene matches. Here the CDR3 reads CASSSPPSGRVYNEQFF. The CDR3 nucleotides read TGTGCCAGCAGCTCACCACCTAGCGGGAGGGTCTACAATGAGCAGTTCTTC. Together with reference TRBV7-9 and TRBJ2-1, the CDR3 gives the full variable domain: DTGVSQNPRHKITKRGQNVTFRCDPISEHNRLYWYRQTLGQGPEFLTYFQNEAQLEKSRLLSDRFSAERPKGSFSTLEIQRTEQGDSAMYLCASSSPPSGRVYNEQFFGPGTRLTVL.

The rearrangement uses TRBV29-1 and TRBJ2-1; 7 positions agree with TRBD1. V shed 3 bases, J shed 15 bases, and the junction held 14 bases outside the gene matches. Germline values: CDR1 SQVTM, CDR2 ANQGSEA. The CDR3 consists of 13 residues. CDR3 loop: CSVDSTGQSFRFF. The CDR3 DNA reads TGCAGCGTTGACTCGACGGGACAGTCGTTTAGGTTCTTC.

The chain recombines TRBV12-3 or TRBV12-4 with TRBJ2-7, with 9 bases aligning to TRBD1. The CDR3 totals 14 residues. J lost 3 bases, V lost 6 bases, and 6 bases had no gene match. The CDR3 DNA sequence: TGTGCCAGCAGGAAACAGGGGGCGGTCTACGAGCAGTACTTC. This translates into CASRKQGAVYEQYF.

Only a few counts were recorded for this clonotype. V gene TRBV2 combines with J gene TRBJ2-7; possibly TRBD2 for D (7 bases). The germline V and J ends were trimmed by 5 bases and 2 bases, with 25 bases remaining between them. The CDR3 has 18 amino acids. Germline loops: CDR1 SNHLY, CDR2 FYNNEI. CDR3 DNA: TGTGCCAGCAGTCCACGGGGGCCCGGCGGGAGTACGACCTACGAGCAGTACTTC. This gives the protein CASSPRGPGGSTTYEQYF.

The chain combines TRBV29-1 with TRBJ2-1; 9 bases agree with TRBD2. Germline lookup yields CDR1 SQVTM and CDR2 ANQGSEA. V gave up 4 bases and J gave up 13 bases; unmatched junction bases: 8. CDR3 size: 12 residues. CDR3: CSVVFSSGEQFF. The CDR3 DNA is TGCAGCGTTGTGTTCTCTAGCGGGGAACAGTTCTTC.

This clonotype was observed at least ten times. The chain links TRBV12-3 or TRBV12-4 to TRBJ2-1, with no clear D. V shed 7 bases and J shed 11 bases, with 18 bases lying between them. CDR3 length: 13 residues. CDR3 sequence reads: CASTTGALRKQFF. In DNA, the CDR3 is TGTGCCAGCACCACCGGCGCCCTTCGTAAGCAGTTCTTC.

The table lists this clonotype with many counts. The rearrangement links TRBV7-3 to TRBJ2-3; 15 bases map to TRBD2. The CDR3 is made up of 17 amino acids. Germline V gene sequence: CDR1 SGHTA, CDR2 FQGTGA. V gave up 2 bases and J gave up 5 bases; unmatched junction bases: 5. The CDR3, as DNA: TGTGCCAGCAGCTTACGGACTAGCGGGAGGGGAGGAGATACGCAGTATTTT. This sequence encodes CASSLRTSGRGGDTQYF.

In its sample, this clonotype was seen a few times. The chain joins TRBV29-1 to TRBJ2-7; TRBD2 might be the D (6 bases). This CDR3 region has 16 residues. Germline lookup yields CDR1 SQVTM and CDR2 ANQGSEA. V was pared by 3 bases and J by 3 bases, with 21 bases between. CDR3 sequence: CSVDGVGLPGFYEQYF. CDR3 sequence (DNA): TGCAGCGTTGACGGTGTGGGACTCCCCGGGTTCTACGAGCAGTACTTC.

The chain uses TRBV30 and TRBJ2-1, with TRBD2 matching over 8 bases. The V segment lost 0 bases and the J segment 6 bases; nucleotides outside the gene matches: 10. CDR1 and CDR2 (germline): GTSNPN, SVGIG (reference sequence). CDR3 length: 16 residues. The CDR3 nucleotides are TGTGCCTGGAGTGTGTTGAAAGCGGGAGCCGGCAATGAGCAGTTCTTC. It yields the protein CAWSVLKAGAGNEQFF.

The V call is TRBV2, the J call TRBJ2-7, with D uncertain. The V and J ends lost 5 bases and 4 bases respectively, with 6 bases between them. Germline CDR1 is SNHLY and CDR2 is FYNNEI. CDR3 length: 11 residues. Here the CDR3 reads CASSPKYEQYF. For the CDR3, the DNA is TGTGCCAGCAGTCCTAAGTACGAGCAGTACTTC.

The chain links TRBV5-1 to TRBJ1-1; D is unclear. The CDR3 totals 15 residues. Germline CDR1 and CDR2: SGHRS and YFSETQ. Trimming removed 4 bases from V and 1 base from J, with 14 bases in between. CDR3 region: CASSPKWEGNTEAFF. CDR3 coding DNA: TGCGCCAGCAGCCCCAAATGGGAAGGGAACACTGAAGCTTTCTTT.

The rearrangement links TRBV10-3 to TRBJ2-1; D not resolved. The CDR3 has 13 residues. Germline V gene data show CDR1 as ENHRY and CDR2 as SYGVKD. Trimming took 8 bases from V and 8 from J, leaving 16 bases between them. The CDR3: CAICKDPQDEQFF. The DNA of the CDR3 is TGTGCCATCTGTAAGGACCCCCAGGATGAGCAGTTCTTC.

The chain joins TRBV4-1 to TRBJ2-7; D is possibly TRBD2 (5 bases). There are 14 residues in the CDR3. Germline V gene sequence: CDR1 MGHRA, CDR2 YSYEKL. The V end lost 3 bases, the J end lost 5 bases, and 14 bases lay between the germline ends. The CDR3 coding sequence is TGCGCCAGCAGCCATCCGGGAAAACGGGACGAGCAGTACTTC. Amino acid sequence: CASSHPGKRDEQYF.

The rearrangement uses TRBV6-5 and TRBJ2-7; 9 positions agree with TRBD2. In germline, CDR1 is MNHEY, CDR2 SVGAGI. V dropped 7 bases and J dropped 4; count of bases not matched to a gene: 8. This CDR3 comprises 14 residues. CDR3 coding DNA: TGTGCCAGCACAAAGCCGGGACTAGCTTACGAGCAGTACTTC. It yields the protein CASTKPGLAYEQYF.

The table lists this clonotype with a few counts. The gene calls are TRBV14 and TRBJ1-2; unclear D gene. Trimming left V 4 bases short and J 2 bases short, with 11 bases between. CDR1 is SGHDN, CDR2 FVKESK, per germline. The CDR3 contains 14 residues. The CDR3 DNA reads TGTGCCAGCAGCCTAGGAGTCGGGAACTATGGCTACACCTTC. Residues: CASSLGVGNYGYTF.

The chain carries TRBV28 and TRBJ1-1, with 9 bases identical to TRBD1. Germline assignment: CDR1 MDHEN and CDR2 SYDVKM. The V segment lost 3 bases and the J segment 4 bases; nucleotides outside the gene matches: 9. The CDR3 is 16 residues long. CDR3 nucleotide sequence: TGTGCCAGCAGTTTCACAGGGGGCGTAACATCCACTGAAGCTTTCTTT. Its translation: CASSFTGGVTSTEAFF.

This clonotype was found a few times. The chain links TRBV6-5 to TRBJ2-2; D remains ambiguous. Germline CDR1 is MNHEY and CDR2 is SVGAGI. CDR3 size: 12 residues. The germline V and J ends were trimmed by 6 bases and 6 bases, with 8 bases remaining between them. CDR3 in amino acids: CASSHPAGELFF. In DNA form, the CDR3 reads TGTGCCAGCAGCCACCCGGCCGGGGAGCTGTTTTTT.

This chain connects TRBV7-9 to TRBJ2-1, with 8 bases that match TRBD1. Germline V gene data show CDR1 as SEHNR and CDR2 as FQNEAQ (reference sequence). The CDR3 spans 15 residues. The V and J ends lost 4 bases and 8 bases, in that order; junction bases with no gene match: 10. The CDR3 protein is CASSYPRAGGHEQFF. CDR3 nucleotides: TGTGCCAGCAGCTACCCTCGGGCAGGGGGCCATGAGCAGTTCTTC. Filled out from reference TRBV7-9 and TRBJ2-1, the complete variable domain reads DTGVSQNPRHKITKRGQNVTFRCDPISEHNRLYWYRQTLGQGPEFLTYFQNEAQLEKSRLLSDRFSAERPKGSFSTLEIQRTEQGDSAMYLCASSYPRAGGHEQFFGPGTRLTVL.

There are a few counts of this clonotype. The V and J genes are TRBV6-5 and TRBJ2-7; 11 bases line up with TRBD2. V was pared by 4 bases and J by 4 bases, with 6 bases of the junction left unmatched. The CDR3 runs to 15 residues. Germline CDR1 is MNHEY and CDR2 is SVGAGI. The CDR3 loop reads CASSLGASGGYEQYF. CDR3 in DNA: TGTGCCAGCAGTTTAGGGGCTAGCGGGGGGTACGAGCAGTACTTC.

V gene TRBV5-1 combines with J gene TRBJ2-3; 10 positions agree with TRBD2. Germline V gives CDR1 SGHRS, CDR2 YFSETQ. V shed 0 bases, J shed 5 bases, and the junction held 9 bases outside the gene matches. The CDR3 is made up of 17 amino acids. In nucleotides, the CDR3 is TGCGCCAGCAGCTTGGTTCTCAGCGGGGGGGCAGGAGATACGCAGTATTTT. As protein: CASSLVLSGGAGDTQYF. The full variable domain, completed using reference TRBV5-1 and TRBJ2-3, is KAGVTQTPRYLIKTRGQQVTLSCSPISGHRSVSWYQQTPGQGLQFLFEYFSETQRNKGNFPGRFSGRQFSNSRSEMNVSTLELGDSALYLCASSLVLSGGAGDTQYFGPGTRLTVL.

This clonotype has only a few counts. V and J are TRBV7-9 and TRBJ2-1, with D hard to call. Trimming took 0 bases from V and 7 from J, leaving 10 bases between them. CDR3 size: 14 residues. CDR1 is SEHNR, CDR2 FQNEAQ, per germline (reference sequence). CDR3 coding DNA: TGTGCCAGCAGCTTAGCGACACCGAGGAATGAGCAGTTCTTC. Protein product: CASSLATPRNEQFF.